What follows describes a single T cell receptor (beta chain). The antigen is undetermined. This clone may be a read error of a much larger clone one base away. Expressed TCRB transcripts were sequenced after all isolated RNA was converted to cDNA. Assay used: immunoSEQ multiplex PCR; TCRdb lists only in-frame clones, some missing. This table holds 130,000 or so clones, 16% found once. The sample originates from a study of beta chain features in type 1 diabetes. Study-level findings and limits: Shorter TCRB CDR3s, moderately but significantly so, were found in Type 1 diabetes patients in all four CD4+ subsets. Insertion counts at VDJ junctions were lower in type 1 diabetes patients, who also showed more deletions there. Cells with high TCR expression could be over-represented when cDNA is sequenced.

A sort by CD45RO/CCR7/CD25/CD127/CD95/CD27 yielded CD4+ naive, central memory, regulatory and stem cell-like memory cells. The clonotype comes from a young man with type 1 diabetes. The sample consisted of central memory CD4+ T cells from blood.

The CDR3 nucleotides read TGTGCCAGCAGTGTGGGCAGGGACACTGAAGCTTTCTTT. This encodes CASSVGRDTEAFF. This sequence joins TRBV25-1 and TRBJ1-1; D possibly corresponds to TRBD1 (5 bases). CDR1 is MGHDK, CDR2 SYGVNS, per germline. The CDR3 has 13 residues. Trimming took off 4 bases at V and 3 bases at J, with 9 bases between the two ends.